Included here is one TCR beta chain sequence, with context. Sequencing used immunoSEQ multiplex PCR; TCRdb keeps in-frame clones, though not all of them. Here the sample spans 45,000 to 60,000 clones, 94% being singletons. These data are taken from a study of control samples from healthy donors and cancer patients. This CDR3 comprises 14 residues. The V gene's germline CDR1 is MDHEN and CDR2 SYDVKM. V dropped 6 bases and J dropped 11 bases, with 17 bases sitting between them. The source material was blood. This chain connects TRBV28 to TRBJ1-6; possible D gene TRBD1, 5 bases. The receptor's source is a young man in good health. The CDR3 DNA sequence: TGTGCCAGCAGCAAACCGCCAGGGAGGCCACCCCTCCACTTT. This sequence encodes CASSKPPGRPPLHF.